This T cell receptor beta chain was sequenced during a study of shared clonotypes between healthy human individuals. Study at large: CD4 naive and memory got three plates each, CD8 naive two, CD8 memory one.

Sequencing was performed with immunoSEQ multiplex PCR; in TCRdb, only in-frame clones are kept and a portion is missing. The profile shows approximately 2.5 million clones, around nine tenths of them singletons. CDR1 is MDHEN and CDR2 is SYDVKM in the germline V gene. V lost 8 bases, J lost 1 base, and 15 bases lay in between. The CDR3 totals 16 residues. The source is a man aged 18 to 29 in good health. This rearrangement joins TRBV28 to TRBJ1-6, with D maybe TRBD1 (5 bases). Sequencing was done on a sample of naive CD4+ T cells sorted from blood. The subset: CD45RA+ positively selected. The CDR3 DNA is TGTGCCAGCGGAGCCGGGCAGGGATCCTATAATTCACCCCTCCACTTT. It specifies CASGAGQGSYNSPLHF. Combining the CDR3 with reference TRBV28 and TRBJ1-6 gives the whole variable domain DVKVTQSSRYLVKRTGEKVFLECVQDMDHENMFWYRQDPGLGLRLIYFSYDVKMKEKGDIPEGYSVSREKKERFSLILESASTNQTSMYLCASGAGQGSYNSPLHFGNGTRLTVT.